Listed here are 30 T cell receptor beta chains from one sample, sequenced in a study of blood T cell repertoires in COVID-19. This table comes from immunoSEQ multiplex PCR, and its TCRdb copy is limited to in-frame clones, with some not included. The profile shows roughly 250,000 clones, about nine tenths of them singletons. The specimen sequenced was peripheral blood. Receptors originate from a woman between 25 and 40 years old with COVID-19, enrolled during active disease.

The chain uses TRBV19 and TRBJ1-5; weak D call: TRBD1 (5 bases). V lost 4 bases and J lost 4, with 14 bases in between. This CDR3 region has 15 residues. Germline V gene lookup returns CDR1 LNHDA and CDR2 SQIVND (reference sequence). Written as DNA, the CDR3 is TGTGCCAGTAGTACAAACTCCGGGGGGAATCAGCCCCAGCATTTT. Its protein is CASSTNSGGNQPQHF.

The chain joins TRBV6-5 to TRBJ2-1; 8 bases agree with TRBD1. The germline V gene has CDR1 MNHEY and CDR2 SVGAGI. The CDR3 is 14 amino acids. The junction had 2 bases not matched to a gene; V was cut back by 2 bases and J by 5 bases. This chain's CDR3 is CASSYQGAHNEQFF. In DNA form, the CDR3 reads TGTGCCAGCAGTTACCAGGGGGCCCACAATGAGCAGTTCTTC.

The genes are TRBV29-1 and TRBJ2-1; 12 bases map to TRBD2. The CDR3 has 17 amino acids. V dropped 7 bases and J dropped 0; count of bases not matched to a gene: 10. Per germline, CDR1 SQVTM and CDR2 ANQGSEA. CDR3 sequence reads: CSAATSGGSSSYNEQFF. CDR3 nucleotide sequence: TGCAGCGCTGCGACTAGCGGGGGATCAAGCTCCTACAATGAGCAGTTCTTC.

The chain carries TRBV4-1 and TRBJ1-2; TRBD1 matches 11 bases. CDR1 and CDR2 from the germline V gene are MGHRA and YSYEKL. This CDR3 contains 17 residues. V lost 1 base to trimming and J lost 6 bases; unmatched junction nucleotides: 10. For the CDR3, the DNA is TGCGCCAGCAGCCAAGGACGTGCCAGGGGACAGGGGGATGGCTACACCTTC. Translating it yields CASSQGRARGQGDGYTF.

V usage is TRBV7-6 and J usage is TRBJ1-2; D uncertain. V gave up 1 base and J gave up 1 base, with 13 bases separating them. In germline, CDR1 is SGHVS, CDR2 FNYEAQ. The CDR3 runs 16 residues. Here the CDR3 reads CASSLDAFPSNYGYTF. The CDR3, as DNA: TGTGCCAGCAGCTTAGATGCCTTCCCCAGTAACTATGGCTACACCTTC.

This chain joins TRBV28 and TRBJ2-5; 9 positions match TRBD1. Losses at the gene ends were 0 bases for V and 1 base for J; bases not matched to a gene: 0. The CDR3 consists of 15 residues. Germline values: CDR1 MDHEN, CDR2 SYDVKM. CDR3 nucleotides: TGTGCCAGCAGTTTATGGGGACAGGGCCAAGAGACCCAGTACTTC. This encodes CASSLWGQGQETQYF.

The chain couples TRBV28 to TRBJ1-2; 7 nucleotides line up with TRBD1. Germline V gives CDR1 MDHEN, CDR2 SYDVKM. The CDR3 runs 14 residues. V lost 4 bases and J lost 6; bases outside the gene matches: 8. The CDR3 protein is CASSSTGQLDGYTF. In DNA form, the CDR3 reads TGTGCCAGCAGTTCGACGGGACAGCTCGATGGCTACACCTTC.

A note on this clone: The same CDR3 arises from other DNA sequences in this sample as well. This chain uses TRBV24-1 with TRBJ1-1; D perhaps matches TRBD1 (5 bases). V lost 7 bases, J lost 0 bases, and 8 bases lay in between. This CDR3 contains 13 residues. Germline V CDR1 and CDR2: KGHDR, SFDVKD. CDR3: CATRGGLNTEAFF. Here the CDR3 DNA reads TGTGCCACCAGGGGGGGTCTGAACACTGAAGCTTTCTTT.

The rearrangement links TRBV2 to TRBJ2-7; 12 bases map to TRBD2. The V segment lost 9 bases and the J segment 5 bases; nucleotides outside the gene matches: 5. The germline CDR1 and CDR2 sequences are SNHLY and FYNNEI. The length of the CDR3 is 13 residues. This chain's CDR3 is CASKRTSGNEQYF. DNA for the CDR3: TGTGCCAGTAAACGGACTAGCGGGAACGAGCAGTACTTC.

CDR3 protein: CASSWPRRSRQPQHF. CDR3 nucleotides: TGTGCCAGCAGTTGGCCAAGAAGGTCTAGGCAGCCCCAGCATTTT. V usage is TRBV28 and J usage is TRBJ1-5; D not certain. V shed 4 bases and J shed 7 bases, with 17 bases lying between them. The CDR3 totals 15 residues. Germline CDR1 reads MDHEN; CDR2 reads SYDVKM.

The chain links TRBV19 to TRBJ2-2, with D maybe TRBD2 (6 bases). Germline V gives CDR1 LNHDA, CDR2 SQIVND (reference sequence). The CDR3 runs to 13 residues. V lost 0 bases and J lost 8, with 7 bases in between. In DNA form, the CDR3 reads TGTGCCAGTAGTATAGACGCGGGAGGGGAGCTGTTTTTT. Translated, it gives CASSIDAGGELFF.

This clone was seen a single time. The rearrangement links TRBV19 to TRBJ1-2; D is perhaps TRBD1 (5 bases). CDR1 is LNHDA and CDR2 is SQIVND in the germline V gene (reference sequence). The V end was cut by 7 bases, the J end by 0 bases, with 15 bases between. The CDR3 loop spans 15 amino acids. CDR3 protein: CASTADRRPNYGYTF. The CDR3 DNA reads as TGTGCCAGTACTGCTGACAGACGTCCTAACTATGGCTACACCTTC.

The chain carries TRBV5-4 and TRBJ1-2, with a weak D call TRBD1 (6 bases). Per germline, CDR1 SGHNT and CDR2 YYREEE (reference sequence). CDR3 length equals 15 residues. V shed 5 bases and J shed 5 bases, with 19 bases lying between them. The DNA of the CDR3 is TGTGCCAGCAGTTCATTTGGGGGCGGCGTTTATGGCTACACCTTC. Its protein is CASSSFGGGVYGYTF.

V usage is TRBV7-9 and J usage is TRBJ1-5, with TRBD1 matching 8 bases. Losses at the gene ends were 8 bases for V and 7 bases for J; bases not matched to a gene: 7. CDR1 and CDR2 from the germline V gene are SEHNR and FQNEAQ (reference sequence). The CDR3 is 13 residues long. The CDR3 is CASVQGANQPQHF. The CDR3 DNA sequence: TGTGCCAGCGTCCAGGGGGCAAACCAGCCCCAGCATTTT.

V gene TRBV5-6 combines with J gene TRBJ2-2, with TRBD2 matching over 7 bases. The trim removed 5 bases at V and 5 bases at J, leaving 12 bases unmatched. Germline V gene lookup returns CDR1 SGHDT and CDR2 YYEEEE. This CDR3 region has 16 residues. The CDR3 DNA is TGTGCCAGCAGTTCTGGAGGGCGGGGGAGAACCGGGGAGCTGTTTTTT. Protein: CASSSGGRGRTGELFF.

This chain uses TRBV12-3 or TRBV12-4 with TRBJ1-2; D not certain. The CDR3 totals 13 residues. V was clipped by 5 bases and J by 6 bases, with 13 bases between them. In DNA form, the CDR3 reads TGTGCCAGCAGTCCAGGTCGGATAGATGGCTACACCTTC. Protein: CASSPGRIDGYTF.

The CDR3 reads CASSITGGVEQYF. The CDR3 bases are TGTGCCAGTAGTATTACAGGGGGTGTCGAGCAGTACTTC. This chain joins TRBV19 and TRBJ2-7; 8 nucleotides match TRBD1. This CDR3 is 13 amino acids long. Germline V gene lookup returns CDR1 LNHDA and CDR2 SQIVND (reference sequence). The V segment lost 3 bases and the J segment 6 bases; nucleotides outside the gene matches: 4.

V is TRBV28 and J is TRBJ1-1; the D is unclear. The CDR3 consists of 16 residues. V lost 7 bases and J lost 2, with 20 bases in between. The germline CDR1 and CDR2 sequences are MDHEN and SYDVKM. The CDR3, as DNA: TGTGCCAGCAATCCCGCGCGCGGGAGAAGAAACACTGAAGCTTTCTTT. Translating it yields CASNPARGRRNTEAFF.

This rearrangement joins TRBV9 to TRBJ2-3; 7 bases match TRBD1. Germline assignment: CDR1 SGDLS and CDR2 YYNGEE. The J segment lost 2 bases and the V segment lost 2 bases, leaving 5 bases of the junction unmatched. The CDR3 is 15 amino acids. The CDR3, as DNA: TGTGCCAGCAGCGTGGGACAGCTTACCACAGATACGCAGTATTTT. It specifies CASSVGQLTTDTQYF.

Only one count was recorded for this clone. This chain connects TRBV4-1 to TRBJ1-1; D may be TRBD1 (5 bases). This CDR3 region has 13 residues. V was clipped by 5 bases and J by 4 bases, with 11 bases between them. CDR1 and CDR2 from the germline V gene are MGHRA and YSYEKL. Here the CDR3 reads CASSSHRFTEAFF. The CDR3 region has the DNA TGCGCCAGCAGCTCACACAGGTTCACTGAAGCTTTCTTT.

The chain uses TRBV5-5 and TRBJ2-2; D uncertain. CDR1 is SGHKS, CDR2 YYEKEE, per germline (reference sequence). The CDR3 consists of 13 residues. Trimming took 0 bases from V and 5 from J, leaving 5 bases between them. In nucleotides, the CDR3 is TGTGCCAGCAGCTTGGGCGGAACCGGGGAGCTGTTTTTT. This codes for CASSLGGTGELFF.

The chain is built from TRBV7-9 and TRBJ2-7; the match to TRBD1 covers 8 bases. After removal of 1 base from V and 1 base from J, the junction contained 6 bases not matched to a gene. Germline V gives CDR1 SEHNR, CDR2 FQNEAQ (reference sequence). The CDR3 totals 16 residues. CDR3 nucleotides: TGTGCCAGCAGCTTAGGCCGGGACAGGCCGTCCTACGAGCAGTACTTC. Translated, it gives CASSLGRDRPSYEQYF.

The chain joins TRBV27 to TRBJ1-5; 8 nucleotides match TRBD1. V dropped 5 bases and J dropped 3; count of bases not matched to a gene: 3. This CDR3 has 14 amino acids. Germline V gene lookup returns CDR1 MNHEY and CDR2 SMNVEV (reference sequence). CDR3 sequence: CASSIQGANQPQHF. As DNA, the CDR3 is TGTGCCAGCAGTATTCAGGGGGCCAATCAGCCCCAGCATTTT.

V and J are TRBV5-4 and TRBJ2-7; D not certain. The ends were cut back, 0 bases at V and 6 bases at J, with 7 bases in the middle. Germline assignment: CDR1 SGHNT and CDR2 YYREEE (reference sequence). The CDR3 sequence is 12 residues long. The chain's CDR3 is CASSLVQSEQYF. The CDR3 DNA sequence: TGTGCCAGCAGCTTGGTTCAGTCCGAGCAGTACTTC.

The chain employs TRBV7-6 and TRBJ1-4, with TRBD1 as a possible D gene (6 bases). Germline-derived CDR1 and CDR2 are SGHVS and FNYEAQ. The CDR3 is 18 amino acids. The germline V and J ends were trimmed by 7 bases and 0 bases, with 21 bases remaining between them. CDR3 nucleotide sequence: TGTGCCAGCATCCCGGGACACCCGAACCCTCCAACTAATGAAAAACTGTTTTTT. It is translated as CASIPGHPNPPTNEKLFF.

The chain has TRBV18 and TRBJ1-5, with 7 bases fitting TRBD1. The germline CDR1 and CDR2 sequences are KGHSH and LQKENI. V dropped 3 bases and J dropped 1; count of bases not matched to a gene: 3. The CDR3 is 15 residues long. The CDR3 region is CASSPQGGSNQPQHF. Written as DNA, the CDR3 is TGTGCCAGCTCACCCCAGGGGGGAAGCAATCAGCCCCAGCATTTT.

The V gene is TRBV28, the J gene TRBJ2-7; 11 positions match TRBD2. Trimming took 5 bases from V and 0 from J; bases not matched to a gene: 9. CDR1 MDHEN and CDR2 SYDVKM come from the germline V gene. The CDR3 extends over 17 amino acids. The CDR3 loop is CASSPPSSGGLSYEQYF. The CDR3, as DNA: TGTGCCAGCAGTCCCCCGTCTAGCGGGGGGCTCTCCTACGAGCAGTACTTC.

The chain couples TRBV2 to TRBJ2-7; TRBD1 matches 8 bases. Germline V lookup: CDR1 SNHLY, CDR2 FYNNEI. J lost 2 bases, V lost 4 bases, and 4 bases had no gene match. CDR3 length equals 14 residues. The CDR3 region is CASSGTGKPYEQYF. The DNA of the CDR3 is TGTGCCAGCAGTGGGACAGGGAAGCCCTACGAGCAGTACTTC.

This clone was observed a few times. The chain's CDR3 is CASGAGTGAYNEQFF. The CDR3 bases are TGTGCCAGCGGAGCCGGGACAGGGGCCTACAATGAGCAGTTCTTC. V and J are TRBV5-4 and TRBJ2-1, with TRBD1 identical over 10 bases. Germline CDR1 SGHNT, CDR2 YYREEE (reference sequence). V gave up 7 bases and J gave up 2 bases; unmatched junction bases: 6. There are 15 residues in the CDR3.

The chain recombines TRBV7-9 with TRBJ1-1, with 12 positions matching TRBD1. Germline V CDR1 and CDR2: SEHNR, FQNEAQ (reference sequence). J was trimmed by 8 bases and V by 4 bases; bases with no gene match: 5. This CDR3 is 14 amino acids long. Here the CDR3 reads CASSYPGQGAEAFF. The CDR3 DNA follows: TGTGCCAGCAGCTACCCGGGACAGGGGGCAGAAGCTTTCTTT.